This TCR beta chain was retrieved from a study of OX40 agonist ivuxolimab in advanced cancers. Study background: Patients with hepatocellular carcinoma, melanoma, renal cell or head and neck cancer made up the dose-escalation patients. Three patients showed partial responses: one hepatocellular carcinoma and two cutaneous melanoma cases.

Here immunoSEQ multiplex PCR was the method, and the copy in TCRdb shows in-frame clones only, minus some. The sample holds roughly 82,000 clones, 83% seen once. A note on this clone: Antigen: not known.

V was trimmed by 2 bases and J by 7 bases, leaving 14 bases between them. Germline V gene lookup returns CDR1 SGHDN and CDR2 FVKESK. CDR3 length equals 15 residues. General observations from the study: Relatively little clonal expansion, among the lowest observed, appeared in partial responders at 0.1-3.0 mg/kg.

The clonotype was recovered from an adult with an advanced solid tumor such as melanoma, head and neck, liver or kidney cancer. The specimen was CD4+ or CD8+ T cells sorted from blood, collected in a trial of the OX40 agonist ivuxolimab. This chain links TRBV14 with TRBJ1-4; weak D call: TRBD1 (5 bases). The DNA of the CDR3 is TGTGCCAGCAGCCAACTACAGGCAATCCGTGAAAAACTGTTTTTT. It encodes CASSQLQAIREKLFF.